The present T cell receptor beta chain was sequenced within a study of shared clonotypes between healthy human individuals. Study-level information: For every donor, three CD4 naive, three CD4 memory, two CD8 naive and one CD8 memory plates were used. Findings of the study overall: Naive subsets generally exceeded memory subsets in estimated richness.

Clones were read by immunoSEQ multiplex PCR, and TCRdb kept only the in-frame ones, dropping some. The table records over 2 million clones, around 95% of them present only once. On this clone: Its antigen is currently unknown.

Within Nashville, Tennessee resided all donors, each a Caucasian adult. V gave up 8 bases and J gave up 0 bases; unmatched junction bases: 2. This CDR3 is built from 13 residues. Germline V gives CDR1 ENHRY, CDR2 SYGVKD. Sequences were obtained from naive CD4+ T cells sorted from blood. Subset denoted: CD45RA+ positively selected. The clonotype comes from a man between 18 and 35 years old in good health. This chain links TRBV10-3 with TRBJ2-7; 9 positions match TRBD2. The CDR3 loop is CAILAGDSYEQYF. The CDR3 DNA reads TGTGCCATCTTAGCGGGGGACTCCTACGAGCAGTACTTC.